This entry features one TCR beta chain sequence. The sample originates from a study of blood T cell repertoires in COVID-19. Study information: PBMCs, B-cell-depleted T cells, or T cells were the source of the cDNA or gDNA that made up the material.

In the original analysis: Amplification from reference gene primers served as the basis for estimated nucleated cell counts. Profiled with immunoSEQ multiplex PCR; TCRdb holds only in-frame clones, not every one. V, J and clone size reflect that table, while D and trimming were determined from the DNA. The sample yields 100,000 to 120,000 clones, 80% to 85% seen once. CDR1 and CDR2 (germline): SGDLS, YYNGEE. Deletions cut 4 bases from V and 1 base from J, with 11 bases between. This CDR3 contains 14 residues. This TCR was sampled from an older man with acute or convalescent COVID-19. The sample taken for sequencing was peripheral blood. The chain uses TRBV9 and TRBJ2-5; tentative D call: TRBD2 (5 bases). The CDR3 reads CASSLRTGQETQYF. The CDR3 DNA reads as TGTGCCAGCAGCCTTCGGACTGGCCAAGAGACCCAGTACTTC.